A single sample gave rise to the 32 T cell receptor beta chains below, sequenced in a study of neurological immune-mediated disorders. TCRdb processed the 5' RACE reads anew with MiXCR; each CDR3 protein has one entry. The table lists 35,000 to 50,000 distinct CDR3 sequences, 2% to 3% of them singletons. The specimen sequenced was PBMCs. These receptors were obtained from a man aged 45 to 65 with multiple sclerosis.

This clonotype was recorded at least ten times. The chain links TRBV4-1 to TRBJ2-7, with a possible D match to TRBD2 (5 bases). The ends were cut back, 0 bases at V and 1 base at J, with 10 bases in the middle. CDR1 and CDR2 (germline): MGHRA, YSYEKL. CDR3 size: 15 residues. The CDR3 nucleotides read TGCGCCAGCAGCCAAGATGCGGGCCCGTCCTACGAGCAGTACTTC. This sequence encodes CASSQDAGPSYEQYF.

At least ten counts were recorded for this clonotype. The chain combines TRBV12-3 or TRBV12-4 with TRBJ1-5; D gene ambiguous. This CDR3 has 13 residues. V lost 3 bases, J lost 0 bases, and 3 bases lay in between. The CDR3 sequence is CASSFSSNQPQHF. CDR3 DNA: TGTGCCAGCAGTTTCTCTAGCAATCAGCCCCAGCATTTT.

In its sample, this clonotype was seen many times. The rearrangement links TRBV7-2 to TRBJ2-4, with D tentatively TRBD1 (5 bases). CDR1 is SGHTA, CDR2 FQGNSA, per germline. The CDR3 length is 17 residues. The ends were cut back, 5 bases at V and 4 bases at J, with 21 bases in the middle. This chain's CDR3 is CASSPTLVAAGKNIQYF. DNA of the CDR3: TGTGCCAGCAGCCCCACTCTTGTGGCGGCAGGGAAAAACATTCAGTACTTC. The full variable domain, its missing parts supplied by reference TRBV7-2 and TRBJ2-4, is GAGVSQSPSNKVTEKGKDVELRCDPISGHTALYWYRQSLGQGLEFLIYFQGNSAPDKSGLPSDRFSAERTGGSVSTLTIQRTQQEDSAVYLCASSPTLVAAGKNIQYFGAGTRLSVL.

This clonotype has a count of ten or more. The chain combines TRBV10-3 with TRBJ2-7, with 14 bases fitting TRBD2. V shed 2 bases and J 0 bases; nucleotides not matched to a gene: 0. CDR1 is ENHRY, CDR2 SYGVKD, per germline. CDR3 length: 16 amino acids. DNA of the CDR3: TGTGCCATCAGTGAGGGACTAGCGGGGGGCTCCTACGAGCAGTACTTC. Its translation: CAISEGLAGGSYEQYF.

In this sample, this clonotype turned up many times. The CDR3, as DNA: TGTGCCAGCAGGACAGGGGTCGGAGCAGATACGCAGTATTTT. It encodes CASRTGVGADTQYF. This sequence joins TRBV12-3 or TRBV12-4 and TRBJ2-3, with 8 bases identical to TRBD1. The CDR3 extends over 14 amino acids. V lost 6 bases, J lost 4 bases, and 6 bases stayed unmatched.

This clonotype was seen at least ten times. This chain uses TRBV7-8 with TRBJ1-2; D unclear. V gave up 0 bases and J gave up 4 bases, with 12 bases separating them. Germline V gene lookup returns CDR1 SGHVS and CDR2 FQNEAQ. The CDR3 is 15 residues long. CDR3 amino acids: CASSLASPGSYGYTF. In DNA, the CDR3 is TGTGCCAGCAGCTTAGCGTCCCCAGGTAGCTATGGCTACACCTTC.

This clonotype was picked up many times. The chain is built from TRBV20-1 and TRBJ2-3; 7 nucleotides agree with TRBD2. Germline trimming cut 5 bases from V and 4 bases from J; bases unmatched to any gene: 12. The CDR3 is 15 residues long. The germline V gene has CDR1 DFQATT and CDR2 SNEGSKA (reference sequence). The CDR3 DNA sequence: TGCAGTGCTCTCGAGACCTGGACTAGTTCAGATACGCAGTATTTT. Protein: CSALETWTSSDTQYF.

This clonotype was found many times. This rearrangement joins TRBV3-1 to TRBJ2-4, with 9 bases aligning to TRBD1. The CDR3 totals 15 residues. The trim removed 2 bases at V and 8 bases at J, leaving 7 bases unmatched. Looked up from germline, CDR1 is LGHDT and CDR2 is YNNKEL (reference sequence). The CDR3 region is CASSQTGTGKYIQYF. The CDR3 bases are TGTGCCAGCAGCCAAACCGGGACAGGGAAATACATTCAGTACTTC.

This clonotype was seen at least ten times. The chain combines TRBV12-3 or TRBV12-4 with TRBJ1-1; D uncertain. Deletions cut 7 bases from V and 4 bases from J, with 10 bases between. The CDR3 covers 12 residues. For the CDR3, the DNA is TGTGCCAGCACTGACTCCCGCACTGAAGCTTTCTTT. This sequence encodes CASTDSRTEAFF.

This clonotype was observed many times. A much larger clone lies one base from this, so it may be a read error. The V and J genes are TRBV5-1 and TRBJ2-1; D is ambiguous. The CDR3 contains 19 residues. CDR1 SGHRS and CDR2 YFSETQ come from the germline V gene. With 2 bases removed from V and 1 base from J, the gap between germline ends came to 22 bases. CDR3 loop: CASSFRSPSDGRSYNEQFF. The CDR3 DNA reads as TGCGCCAGCAGCTTTAGGTCTCCCTCGGACGGAAGATCCTACAATGAGCAGTTCTTC.

This clonotype was seen at least ten times. V and J are TRBV20-1 and TRBJ2-7; perhaps TRBD1 as D (6 bases). The CDR3 consists of 14 residues. Trimming removed 1 base at V and 3 bases at J, with 13 bases between. Germline lookup yields CDR1 DFQATT and CDR2 SNEGSKA (reference sequence). CDR3 region: CSARGWTADYEQYF. The CDR3 nucleotides read TGCAGTGCTAGAGGGTGGACAGCCGACTACGAGCAGTACTTC.

This clonotype was recorded many times. V usage is TRBV5-6 and J usage is TRBJ1-2; 9 bases are a match to TRBD1. Germline-derived CDR1 and CDR2 are SGHDT and YYEEEE. This CDR3 is built from 16 residues. V was pared by 0 bases and J by 3 bases, with 6 bases of the junction left unmatched. The CDR3 is CASSLAGTGLDYGYTF. The DNA of the CDR3 is TGTGCCAGCAGCTTGGCCGGGACAGGGTTGGACTATGGCTACACCTTC.

This clonotype was picked up many times. This chain connects TRBV20-1 to TRBJ2-2, with 11 bases aligning to TRBD1. V was clipped by 5 bases and J by 2 bases; unmatched bases: 1. Germline V gives CDR1 DFQATT, CDR2 SNEGSKA (reference sequence). The CDR3 loop spans 14 amino acids. The CDR3 bases are TGCAGTGCTGGACAGGGGGCCAACACCGGGGAGCTGTTTTTT. Amino acids: CSAGQGANTGELFF.

Many counts were recorded for this clonotype. The chain links TRBV7-2 to TRBJ2-1, with D possibly TRBD1 on 6 matching bases. The V gene lost 3 bases and the J gene lost 8 bases, with 14 bases spanning the gap. Germline V CDR1 and CDR2: SGHTA, FQGNSA. The CDR3 contains 14 residues. The CDR3 here is CASSFMRGNDEQFF. CDR3 bases: TGTGCCAGCAGCTTTATGAGGGGGAATGATGAGCAGTTCTTC.

This clonotype was found many times. V and J are TRBV24-1 and TRBJ1-1, with a tentative D call TRBD1 (5 bases). This CDR3 is 13 amino acids long. Germline V gene data show CDR1 as KGHDR and CDR2 as SFDVKD. The V end was cut by 5 bases, the J end by 4 bases, with 10 bases between. The CDR3 loop reads CATSATGTTEAFF. In nucleotides, the CDR3 is TGTGCCACCAGTGCTACAGGAACCACTGAAGCTTTCTTT.

This clonotype was picked up many times. The chain joins TRBV12-3 or TRBV12-4 to TRBJ1-1; no clear D. V gave up 1 base and J gave up 4 bases, with 16 bases separating them. CDR3 length: 16 amino acids. The DNA for the CDR3 is TGTGCCAGCAGTTTAGGAGCTGGGCTTGTCGCCACTGAAGCTTTCTTT. This encodes CASSLGAGLVATEAFF.

The chain combines TRBV20-1 with TRBJ2-4, with D tentatively TRBD2 (5 bases). The V gene's germline CDR1 is DFQATT and CDR2 SNEGSKA (reference sequence). The CDR3 loop spans 13 amino acids. V lost 4 bases and J 5 bases, leaving 12 bases between the germline ends. This chain's CDR3 is CSANRESQNIQYF. As DNA, the CDR3 is TGCAGTGCTAACCGGGAAAGCCAAAACATTCAGTACTTC.

This clonotype appeared a few times. The chain combines TRBV19 with TRBJ1-5; 7 positions agree with TRBD1. This CDR3 comprises 14 residues. V shed 7 bases, J shed 1 base, and the junction held 4 bases outside the gene matches. Germline V gene lookup returns CDR1 LNHDA and CDR2 SQIVND (reference sequence). In nucleotides, the CDR3 is TGTGCCAGTAACATACAGGGGAGCAATCAGCCCCAGCATTTT. Its translation: CASNIQGSNQPQHF.

This clonotype came up many times. V and J are TRBV5-1 and TRBJ2-1; 8 bases fit TRBD2. Trimming cost V 4 bases and J 1 base; bases outside gene matches: 4. This CDR3 region has 15 residues. Germline V gene sequence: CDR1 SGHRS, CDR2 YFSETQ. CDR3 nucleotide sequence: TGCGCCAGCAGCCCCATAGCGGGGTCCTACAATGAGCAGTTCTTC. This codes for CASSPIAGSYNEQFF.

The J gene is TRBJ1-5, the V gene TRBV30, with D maybe TRBD1 (5 bases). CDR1 is GTSNPN, CDR2 SVGIG, per germline (reference sequence). Trimming removed 0 bases at V and 9 bases at J, with 18 bases between. The CDR3 contains 15 residues. The CDR3 region is CAWSVRQGYRWPQHF. The CDR3 nucleotides read TGTGCCTGGAGTGTACGGCAGGGATACAGGTGGCCCCAGCATTTT.

This clonotype was counted many times. This chain joins TRBV7-8 and TRBJ2-1, with 7 bases matching TRBD2. J gave up 9 bases and V 5 bases, and 13 bases lay outside the gene matches. CDR3 size: 15 residues. Germline V CDR1 and CDR2: SGHVS, FQNEAQ. CDR3 in DNA: TGTGCCAGCAGCCCTGAAGGGCCTAGCGGTGGTGAGCAGTTCTTC. This sequence encodes CASSPEGPSGGEQFF.

In this sample, this clonotype turned up many times. The chain combines TRBV20-1 with TRBJ2-5; tentatively, D is TRBD1 or TRBD2 (5 bases each). There are 15 residues in the CDR3. Germline lookup yields CDR1 DFQATT and CDR2 SNEGSKA (reference sequence). V lost 0 bases and J 5 bases, leaving 16 bases between the germline ends. This CDR3 is CSARDGANGEETQYF. The CDR3 bases are TGCAGTGCTAGAGATGGGGCTAATGGGGAGGAGACCCAGTACTTC.

This clonotype has at least ten counts. V and J are TRBV7-6 and TRBJ2-3; D possibly corresponds to TRBD1 (5 bases). CDR1 and CDR2 from the germline V gene are SGHVS and FNYEAQ. The CDR3 covers 16 residues. V dropped 5 bases and J dropped 0 bases, with 15 bases sitting between them. The CDR3 nucleotides read TGTGCCAGCAGCCAAGGACATGCACTGAGCACAGATACGCAGTATTTT. This gives the protein CASSQGHALSTDTQYF.

This clonotype was detected ten times or more. The chain employs TRBV7-2 and TRBJ2-3; D may be TRBD1 or TRBD2 (5 bases each). V gave up 5 bases and J gave up 5 bases, with 17 bases separating them. The V gene's germline CDR1 is SGHTA and CDR2 FQGNSA. This CDR3 is 15 amino acids long. In DNA, the CDR3 is TGTGCCAGCAGCCCCTGGGACCGAAATCAAGATACGCAGTATTTT. Translated, it gives CASSPWDRNQDTQYF.

This clonotype has ten or more counts. V usage is TRBV7-9 and J usage is TRBJ2-7; tentative D call: TRBD1 (6 bases). CDR1 is SEHNR, CDR2 FQNEAQ, per germline (reference sequence). The germline V and J ends were trimmed by 5 bases and 7 bases, with 12 bases remaining between them. This CDR3 is built from 12 residues. The CDR3 sequence is CASSKTGVEQYF. The CDR3 DNA sequence: TGTGCCAGCAGCAAGACAGGCGTGGAGCAGTACTTC.

This clonotype was detected many times. This sequence joins TRBV5-5 and TRBJ2-4, with 12 bases matching TRBD1. This CDR3 region has 16 residues. Germline V gene sequence: CDR1 SGHKS, CDR2 YYEKEE (reference sequence). J gave up 7 bases and V 4 bases, and 9 bases lay outside the gene matches. The CDR3 sequence: CASSPSGTGGANIQYF. CDR3 nucleotide sequence: TGTGCCAGCAGCCCGTCCGGGACAGGGGGCGCGAACATTCAGTACTTC.

This clonotype has a count of ten or more. This chain uses TRBV5-1 with TRBJ1-1; D perhaps matches TRBD1 (5 bases). The CDR3 is made up of 11 amino acids. The germline V gene encodes CDR1 SGHRS and CDR2 YFSETQ. The V end was cut by 5 bases, the J end by 6 bases, with 8 bases between. CDR3 region: CASRGEAEAFF. The DNA for the CDR3 is TGCGCCAGCAGAGGGGAGGCTGAAGCTTTCTTT.

The genes are TRBV18 and TRBJ1-1; tentatively, D is TRBD1 (5 bases). Trimming shortened V by 6 bases and J by 0 bases, and 14 bases separated the two germline ends. The CDR3 covers 15 residues. Germline loops: CDR1 KGHSH, CDR2 LQKENI. The CDR3 here is CASSPRQGVNTEAFF. CDR3 bases: TGTGCCAGCTCTCCTCGGCAGGGCGTGAACACTGAAGCTTTCTTT.

This clonotype was detected ten times or more. V is TRBV11-3 and J is TRBJ1-2; D remains ambiguous. The CDR3 covers 13 residues. Germline assignment: CDR1 SGHNT and CDR2 YENEEA. V was clipped by 5 bases and J by 3 bases, with 10 bases between them. The CDR3 loop reads CASSPSLDYGYTF. CDR3 nucleotides: TGTGCCAGCAGCCCATCATTGGACTATGGCTACACCTTC.

This clonotype was counted many times. The chain couples TRBV5-1 to TRBJ2-7; D may be TRBD1 (5 bases). This CDR3 is built from 11 residues. V shed 5 bases and J shed 3 bases, with 6 bases lying between them. CDR1 is SGHRS, CDR2 YFSETQ, per germline. The CDR3 coding sequence is TGCGCCAGCAGGGACAACTACGAGCAGTACTTC. It specifies CASRDNYEQYF. The variable domain in full, with the rest retrieved from reference TRBV5-1 and TRBJ2-7, is KAGVTQTPRYLIKTRGQQVTLSCSPISGHRSVSWYQQTPGQGLQFLFEYFSETQRNKGNFPGRFSGRQFSNSRSEMNVSTLELGDSALYLCASRDNYEQYFGPGTRLTVT.

This clonotype has ten or more counts. The chain combines TRBV5-6 with TRBJ1-2; perhaps TRBD1 as D (5 bases). CDR1 SGHDT and CDR2 YYEEEE come from the germline V gene. With 4 bases removed from V and 4 bases from J, the gap between germline ends came to 11 bases. This CDR3 contains 13 residues. The CDR3 spells CASSRTRGYGYTF. The DNA of the CDR3 is TGTGCCAGCAGCCGGACACGCGGCTATGGCTACACCTTC.

This clonotype has just a few counts. A much larger clone differs from this one at a single base, so this may be a read error. The rearrangement links TRBV12-3 or TRBV12-4 to TRBJ1-3; TRBD1 matches at 7 bases. This CDR3 contains 14 residues. Here the CDR3 DNA reads TGTGCCAGCAGGCAGGGGGAAACTGGAAAAACCATATATTTT. Protein product: CASRQGETGKTIYF.